The 2 T cell receptor beta chains below come from one sample, sequenced in a study of T cell changes during pregnancy in multiple sclerosis. Profiling relied on immunoSEQ multiplex PCR, and the TCRdb table lists in-frame clones only, not all of them. The sample records roughly 89,000 clones, 90% to 95% being singletons. This specimen was peripheral blood, taken in the third trimester of pregnancy. These receptors all stem from a female donor with multiple sclerosis, enrolled in a pregnancy study.

The V and J genes are TRBV9 and TRBJ2-1; D is ambiguous. Germline CDR1 and CDR2: SGDLS and YYNGEE. V lost 0 bases, J lost 5 bases, and 6 bases lay in between. The CDR3 contains 13 residues. Here the CDR3 reads CASSVGTNNEQFF. The CDR3 DNA sequence: TGTGCCAGCAGCGTAGGAACTAACAATGAGCAGTTCTTC.

The V call is TRBV11-1, the J call TRBJ2-3; TRBD1 agrees at 7 bases. Germline lookup yields CDR1 SGHAT and CDR2 FQDESV (reference sequence). This CDR3 contains 17 residues. V gave up 4 bases and J gave up 2 bases; unmatched junction bases: 12. CDR3 region: CASSSRTGTQFTDTQYF. Here the CDR3 DNA reads TGTGCCAGCAGCTCCCGGACAGGAACACAATTCACAGATACGCAGTATTTT.